This TCR beta chain is drawn from a study of regulatory T cells in long-lasting Graves disease. A single count supports this clonotype. This clone may be a read error of a much larger clone one base away. This CDR3 has 16 residues. Germline V CDR1 and CDR2: MNHEY, SVGEGT. V was shortened by 5 bases and J by 11 bases, with 25 bases between the two germline ends. Time point noted: newly diagnosed GD, antithyroid drugs for less than 3 months. PBMC RNA served as the TCR library source. Researchers made TCR beta libraries by using iRepertoire HTBI primers and running Arm-PCR on CDR3 regions. Using its own MiXCR run on the multiplex PCR reads, TCRdb lists one record per CDR3 protein. The sample lists about 350,000 distinct CDR3 sequences; around 15% were seen once. These data were also filed under a second study, of T cells in Graves' hyperthyroidism and ophthalmopathy. That work adds: Using the HTBI primer set, a first-round RT-PCR was run on the TCR CDR3.

V and J are TRBV6-2 or TRBV6-3 and TRBJ2-1; D tentatively fits TRBD1 or TRBD2 (5 bases each). The source is a woman aged 18-30 years with Graves disease. Sequences were derived from peripheral blood mononuclear cells (PBMCs), sampled at new diagnosis, from a patient treated with antithyroid drugs. CDR3 bases: TGTGCCAGCAGTGACACCGGGGCCTTCCTGGAGAATAAGCAGTTCTTC. Translating gives CASSDTGAFLENKQFF.